This passage covers 15 T cell receptor beta chains from one sample sequenced in a study of CXCR3-negative and CXCR3-positive naive CD8 T cells. Study-level findings and limits: For CXCR3-positive naive cells, TRB CDR3s were more hydrophobic than those of CXCR3-negative naive cells.

What these receptors recognize is not known. UMI-labeled 5' RACE yielded the TRB cDNA libraries. One entry per CDR3 protein, without DNA, is what TCRdb gives after re-calling the 5' RACE reads. Recorded here are around 6,900 distinct CDR3 sequences; the top ten clones represent approximately 1.5%. Sequencing was done on a sample of naive CXCR3+ CD8+ T cells from blood. Indicated subset: CD45RO-CCR7+CD27+CD95- naive CD8+ T cells expressing CXCR3 (TNR3+). Receptor source: a human donor in good health. Some clones in this sample may be carry-over from other donors' samples.

The chain has TRBV19 and TRBJ1-1. Germline-derived CDR1 and CDR2 are LNHDA and SQIVND (reference sequence). CDR3 length equals 16 residues. CDR3 loop: CASSLPAGTTNSWAFF.

This clonotype ranks as medium-sized (0.01 to 0.1%) in terms of frequency. The chain joins TRBV4-2 to TRBJ1-4; TCRdb proposes TRBD1, but this gene call is untestable without DNA. The V gene's germline CDR1 is LGHNA and CDR2 YNFKEQ. The CDR3 totals 14 residues. This CDR3 reads CASSQEPGNEKLFF.

This clonotype is deemed medium-sized by its frequency. The chain employs TRBV7-9 and TRBJ1-2. Germline CDR1 reads SEHNR; CDR2 reads FQNEAQ (reference sequence). The CDR3 is made up of 15 amino acids. CDR3 sequence: CASRTNQILSYGYTF.

This clonotype is classed as medium-sized by frequency. The V gene is TRBV5-1, the J gene TRBJ2-1. Germline V gene sequence: CDR1 SGHRS, CDR2 YFSETQ. CDR3 length equals 16 residues. The CDR3 protein is CASSLTEIYRYNEQFF.

The V gene is TRBV19, the J gene TRBJ1-6; TCRdb lists TRBD1, though no DNA is available to test this call. The CDR3 runs to 12 residues. In germline, CDR1 is LNHDA, CDR2 SQIVND (reference sequence). The CDR3 region is CASTSEGSPLHF.

This clonotype is medium-sized by frequency. V gene TRBV29-1 combines with J gene TRBJ1-1; absent DNA, TCRdb's TRBD1 call cannot be checked. The CDR3 runs 16 residues. From germline, CDR1 is SQVTM and CDR2 ANQGSEA. The CDR3 loop reads CSVEDYGQGANTEAFF.

CDR3 sequence reads: CASSLLTDTQYF. The rearrangement links TRBV7-8 to TRBJ2-3. The CDR3 runs to 12 residues. CDR1 is SGHVS, CDR2 FQNEAQ, per germline.

This clonotype shows up as medium-sized by frequency. The chain is built from TRBV7-2 and TRBJ2-1. Germline V CDR1 and CDR2: SGHTA, FQGNSA. This CDR3 has 13 residues. The CDR3 loop is CASSRLERYEQFF.

By frequency, this clonotype is medium-sized. V is TRBV13 and J is TRBJ1-2. The CDR3 is 14 amino acids. Germline loops: CDR1 PRHDT, CDR2 FYEKMQ (reference sequence). CDR3 region: CASSSADGNYGYTF. Supplemented by reference TRBV13 and TRBJ1-2, the full variable domain reads AAGVIQSPRHLIKEKRETATLKCYPIPRHDTVYWYQQGPGQDPQFLISFYEKMQSDKGSIPDRFSAQQFSDYHSELNMSSLELGDSALYFCASSSADGNYGYTFGSGTRLTVV.

The rearrangement uses TRBV19 and TRBJ2-1. Germline V gene lookup returns CDR1 LNHDA and CDR2 SQIVND (reference sequence). The CDR3 runs to 12 residues. CDR3 protein: CASSESFNEQFF.

V is TRBV20-1 and J is TRBJ1-1. Germline values: CDR1 DFQATT, CDR2 SNEGSKA (reference sequence). The CDR3 is made up of 12 amino acids. This CDR3 is CRLSSMNTEAFF.

By frequency, this clonotype is medium-sized. The chain uses TRBV12-3 or TRBV12-4 and TRBJ2-1; no DNA is available, so the TRBD2 call from TCRdb remains unchecked. CDR3 length: 14 residues. The CDR3 loop reads CASSFSTWESEQFF.

Measured by frequency, this clonotype is medium-sized (0.01 to 0.1%). The chain uses TRBV27 and TRBJ2-5; the TCRdb D gene call, TRBD2, has no DNA to confirm it. CDR3 length equals 13 residues. Germline assignment: CDR1 MNHEY and CDR2 SMNVEV (reference sequence). This CDR3 reads CAVGLASYETQYF.

This clonotype is called medium-sized (0.01 to 0.1%) based on its frequency. The J gene is TRBJ1-6, the V gene TRBV6-5; TCRdb's D call of TRBD1 is untestable without DNA. The CDR3 is made up of 13 amino acids. Germline CDR1 and CDR2: MNHEY and SVGAGI. This CDR3 reads CASTPGNGSPLHF.

The chain carries TRBV29-1 and TRBJ1-1. The CDR3 is made up of 12 amino acids. Germline-derived CDR1 and CDR2 are SQVTM and ANQGSEA. CDR3 in amino acids: CSVGKQNTEAFF.